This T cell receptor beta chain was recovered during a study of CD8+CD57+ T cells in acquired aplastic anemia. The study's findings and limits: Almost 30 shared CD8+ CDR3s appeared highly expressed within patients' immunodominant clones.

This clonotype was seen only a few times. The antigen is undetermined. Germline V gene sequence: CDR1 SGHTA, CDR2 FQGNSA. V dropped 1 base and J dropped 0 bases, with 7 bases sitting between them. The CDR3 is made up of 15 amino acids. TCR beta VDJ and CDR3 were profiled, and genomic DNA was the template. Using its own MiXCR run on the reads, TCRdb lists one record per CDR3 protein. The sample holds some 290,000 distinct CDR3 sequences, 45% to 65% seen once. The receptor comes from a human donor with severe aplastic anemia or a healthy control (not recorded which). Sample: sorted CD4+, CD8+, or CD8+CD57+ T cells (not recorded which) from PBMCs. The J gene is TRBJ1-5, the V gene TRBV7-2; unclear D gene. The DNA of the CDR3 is TGTGCCAGCAGCTTAGTTGTGGGTAGCAATCAGCCCCAGCATTTT. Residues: CASSLVVGSNQPQHF.